The present entry profiles one T cell receptor beta chain with its context. Its specificity is not known. This sample was taken from a study of CD8+ T cells in alopecia areata. Study overall: Administration of oral tofacitinib to treated patients was at 5 to 10 mg twice daily. Findings and caveats of the study: Significant decreases in scalp clonality and expanded CD8+ clones followed tofacitinib treatment.

Extracted RNA was reverse transcribed into cDNA, the sequencing template. The table came from immunoSEQ multiplex PCR; TCRdb's copy has only in-frame clones and leaves some out. The sample lists about 200,000 clones, about two fifths occurring once. Treatment in this sample: oral pan-JAK inhibitor, 5-10 mg twice daily. V was cut by 4 bases and J by 4 bases, with 15 bases left in between. The CDR3 is 15 residues long. CDR1 and CDR2 (germline): SGDLS, YYNGEE. The receptor comes from a human donor with alopecia areata. Sample: CD4+ T cells sorted from blood, taken between weeks 30 and 35, from a patient treated with tofacitinib. The chain combines TRBV9 with TRBJ1-5; perhaps TRBD1 as D (5 bases). CDR3 sequence reads: CASSSGGVGNQPQHF. The CDR3 DNA reads as TGTGCCAGCAGCTCGGGAGGGGTAGGAAATCAGCCCCAGCATTTT.